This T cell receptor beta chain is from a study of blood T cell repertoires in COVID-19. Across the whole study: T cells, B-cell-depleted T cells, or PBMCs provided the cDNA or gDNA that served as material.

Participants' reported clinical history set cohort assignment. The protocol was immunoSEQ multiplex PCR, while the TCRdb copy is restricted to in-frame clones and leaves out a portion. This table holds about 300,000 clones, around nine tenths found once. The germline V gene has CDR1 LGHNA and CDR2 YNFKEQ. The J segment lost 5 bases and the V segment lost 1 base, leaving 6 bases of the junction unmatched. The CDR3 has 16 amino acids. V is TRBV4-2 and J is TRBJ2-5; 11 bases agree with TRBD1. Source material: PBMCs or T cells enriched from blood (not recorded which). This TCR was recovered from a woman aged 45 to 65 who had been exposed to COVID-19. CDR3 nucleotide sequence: TGTGCCAGCAGCCAAGGTTCGGGGACAGGGGGGGAGACCCAGTACTTC. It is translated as CASSQGSGTGGETQYF.